A single sample is the source of the 17 T cell receptor beta chains below, sequenced in a study of cytomegalovirus exposure and HLA in healthy donors. Some clones are missing from TCRdb's copy, which holds only in-frame ones; the method was immunoSEQ multiplex PCR. The sample comprises some 140,000 clones, about 80% of which are singletons, and about 27% rests with the top ten. Sequencing was performed on PBMCs. The receptors originated from a man aged 25-45 years in good health and CMV-seropositive.

The chain has TRBV7-6 and TRBJ2-7; 10 bases fit TRBD2. The CDR3 sequence is 16 residues long. Germline V CDR1 and CDR2: SGHVS, FNYEAQ. With 0 bases clipped from V and 7 bases from J, the junction kept 9 bases outside the gene matches. Here the CDR3 reads CASSLASSGGALEQYF. The CDR3 nucleotides read TGTGCCAGCAGCTTAGCATCGAGCGGGGGGGCCTTAGAGCAGTACTTC.

The rearrangement links TRBV19 to TRBJ1-2; tentative D call: TRBD1 (6 bases). The V gene lost 5 bases and the J gene lost 0 bases, with 13 bases spanning the gap. The CDR3 consists of 15 residues. The germline V gene has CDR1 LNHDA and CDR2 SQIVND (reference sequence). Here the CDR3 DNA reads TGTGCCAGTAGTCCGGACAGTACTACTAACTATGGCTACACCTTC. Translation gives CASSPDSTTNYGYTF.

J is TRBJ1-2 and V is TRBV6-5, with 9 bases aligning to TRBD1. Trimming took 5 bases from V and 6 from J; bases not matched to a gene: 4. Germline CDR1 reads MNHEY; CDR2 reads SVGAGI. The CDR3 spans 13 residues. The CDR3 bases are TGTGCCAGCAGTATGGGACAGGGTAATGGCTACACCTTC. This encodes CASSMGQGNGYTF.

The chain employs TRBV5-1 and TRBJ1-1; 8 bases agree with TRBD1. The CDR3 runs to 16 residues. Per the germline V gene, CDR1 is SGHRS and CDR2 is YFSETQ. V shed 4 bases and J 1 base; nucleotides not matched to a gene: 9. The CDR3, as DNA: TGCGCCAGCAGCGTGGCAGGGGGCTTGGGGAACACTGAAGCTTTCTTT. Translating it yields CASSVAGGLGNTEAFF.

This clone was recorded once. The gene calls are TRBV6-1 and TRBJ2-7, with D perhaps matching TRBD1 (6 bases). Germline V gene lookup returns CDR1 MNHNS and CDR2 SASEGT. The V end lost 6 bases, the J end lost 2 bases, and 17 bases lay between the germline ends. The CDR3 length is 15 residues. The CDR3 DNA sequence: TGTGCCAGCAGGGGCTTGGGGGCACCTACCTACGAGCAGTACTTC. Residues: CASRGLGAPTYEQYF.

The V and J genes are TRBV25-1 and TRBJ2-7; D is possibly TRBD1 (5 bases). V shed 5 bases and J shed 0 bases, with 8 bases lying between them. This CDR3 spans 13 amino acids. Per germline, CDR1 MGHDK and CDR2 SYGVNS. CDR3 sequence reads: CASSKDSSYEQYF. In DNA, the CDR3 is TGTGCCAGCAGTAAAGACAGCTCCTACGAGCAGTACTTC.

This sequence joins TRBV5-1 and TRBJ1-2; D not certain. The germline CDR1 and CDR2 sequences are SGHRS and YFSETQ. CDR3 length: 15 amino acids. V was clipped by 0 bases and J by 5 bases, with 14 bases between them. The chain's CDR3 is CASSLASEASYGYTF. As DNA, the CDR3 is TGCGCCAGCAGCTTGGCCTCCGAGGCCTCATATGGCTACACCTTC.

This clone has a single count. V gene TRBV6-1 combines with J gene TRBJ2-4, with 8 bases identical to TRBD2. V lost 10 bases, J lost 3 bases, and 11 bases stayed unmatched. CDR3 length equals 15 residues. CDR1 and CDR2 from the germline V gene are MNHNS and SASEGT. The CDR3 DNA is TGTGCCACCTCTTCCCTAGCGGGTAACAAAAACATTCAGTACTTC. Translated, it gives CATSSLAGNKNIQYF.

The J gene is TRBJ1-2, the V gene TRBV6-1; TRBD1 agrees at 9 bases. In germline, CDR1 is MNHNS, CDR2 SASEGT. Germline trimming cut 7 bases from V and 5 bases from J; bases unmatched to any gene: 5. This CDR3 is 13 amino acids long. CDR3 loop: CASMTGQGYGYTF. DNA of the CDR3: TGTGCCAGCATGACGGGACAGGGATATGGCTACACCTTC.

The J gene is TRBJ2-3, the V gene TRBV9, with D perhaps matching TRBD2 (7 bases). Germline V gene lookup returns CDR1 SGDLS and CDR2 YYNGEE. Trimming left V 0 bases short and J 3 bases short, with 11 bases between. The CDR3 consists of 15 residues. The CDR3 coding sequence is TGTGCCAGCAGCGTAGCGGGGGGCTGGACAGATACGCAGTATTTT. Translation gives CASSVAGGWTDTQYF.

The sample holds many counts of this clone. The chain combines TRBV5-1 with TRBJ1-1, with 7 bases lining up with TRBD1. The V gene end was trimmed by 4 bases and the J gene end by 1 base; junction bases not matched to a gene: 4. The CDR3 is 14 amino acids. Per germline, CDR1 SGHRS and CDR2 YFSETQ. CDR3 sequence reads: CASSRGQPNTEAFF. CDR3 in DNA: TGCGCCAGCAGCAGGGGACAGCCGAACACTGAAGCTTTCTTT.

Only one count was recorded for this clone. V gene TRBV7-2 combines with J gene TRBJ1-3; unclear D gene. V was shortened by 1 base and J by 1 base, with 14 bases between the two germline ends. The CDR3 extends over 17 amino acids. CDR1 is SGHTA, CDR2 FQGNSA, per germline. The CDR3: CASSLGFWAQSGNTIYF. The CDR3 DNA reads TGTGCCAGCAGCTTAGGGTTCTGGGCGCAATCTGGAAACACCATATATTTT.

The genes are TRBV7-3 and TRBJ2-2, with D hard to call. CDR1 and CDR2 from the germline V gene are SGHTA and FQGTGA. V gave up 5 bases and J gave up 6 bases, with 13 bases separating them. CDR3 length: 14 residues. The CDR3 nucleotides are TGTGCCAGCAGCGCACACTACGGAGCCGGGGAGCTGTTTTTT. It codes for CASSAHYGAGELFF.

This sequence joins TRBV5-1 and TRBJ1-1; TRBD1 matches at 7 bases. Per the germline V gene, CDR1 is SGHRS and CDR2 is YFSETQ. The CDR3 has 15 residues. V shed 6 bases and J 0 bases; nucleotides not matched to a gene: 8. CDR3 protein: CASTSGTVMNTEAFF. The DNA of the CDR3 is TGCGCCAGCACTTCCGGGACAGTCATGAACACTGAAGCTTTCTTT.

The DNA of the CDR3 is TGTGCCAGCACCCTCGACAGGGGAATCACCGGGGAGCTGTTTTTT. It encodes CASTLDRGITGELFF. This sequence joins TRBV6-5 and TRBJ2-2; 8 bases map to TRBD1. From germline, CDR1 is MNHEY and CDR2 SVGAGI. J was trimmed by 4 bases and V by 7 bases; bases with no gene match: 8. There are 15 residues in the CDR3.

The chain combines TRBV18 with TRBJ1-3; D perhaps matches TRBD1 (5 bases). The germline gives CDR1 KGHSH, CDR2 LQKENI. This CDR3 is 16 amino acids long. V was trimmed by 5 bases and J by 0 bases, leaving 14 bases between them. CDR3 region: CASSAGPPASGNTIYF. CDR3 nucleotides: TGTGCCAGCTCAGCGGGACCGCCCGCCTCTGGAAACACCATATATTTT.

This clone showed up just once. The rearrangement uses TRBV7-9 and TRBJ1-5; 9 nucleotides match TRBD1. The V gene's germline CDR1 is SEHNR and CDR2 FQNEAQ (reference sequence). The CDR3 sequence is 19 residues long. The trim removed 2 bases at V and 0 bases at J, leaving 11 bases unmatched. The CDR3, as DNA: TGTGCCAGCAGCTTAACAGGGGGCATAGATTGGTTTAGCAATCAGCCCCAGCATTTT. Translated: CASSLTGGIDWFSNQPQHF.